The 29 T cell receptor beta chains below were found in one sample sequenced in a study of blood T cell repertoires in COVID-19. Generated by immunoSEQ multiplex PCR, the TCRdb table keeps only in-frame clones and is missing some. Here the sample spans roughly 200,000 clones, around four fifths being singletons. Sequencing used peripheral blood. Source of these receptors: a man aged 35-49 years with active or convalescent COVID-19.

The V call is TRBV5-1, the J call TRBJ1-3; 8 nucleotides agree with TRBD1. This CDR3 region has 16 residues. Germline assignment: CDR1 SGHRS and CDR2 YFSETQ. V shed 3 bases and J 1 base; nucleotides not matched to a gene: 6. This CDR3 reads CASSWDRRVSGNTIYF. The DNA for the CDR3 is TGCGCCAGCAGCTGGGACAGGCGTGTTTCTGGAAACACCATATATTTT.

This chain uses TRBV7-9 with TRBJ2-3; D is perhaps TRBD2 (6 bases). With 4 bases removed from V and 7 bases from J, the gap between germline ends came to 21 bases. This CDR3 contains 16 residues. Germline values: CDR1 SEHNR, CDR2 FQNEAQ (reference sequence). CDR3: CASSSLRTTDANTQYF. For the CDR3, the DNA is TGTGCCAGCAGCTCGCTTAGGACTACGGACGCTAATACGCAGTATTTT.

The rearrangement uses TRBV29-1 and TRBJ2-7; maybe TRBD1 (6 bases). This CDR3 has 13 amino acids. Trimming shortened V by 6 bases and J by 2 bases, and 14 bases separated the two germline ends. Germline CDR1 is SQVTM and CDR2 is ANQGSEA. The CDR3 region is CSVKYRDTYEQYF. CDR3 bases: TGCAGCGTCAAATACAGGGACACCTACGAGCAGTACTTC.

The rearrangement joins TRBV28 to TRBJ1-5; 9 nucleotides agree with TRBD1. V shed 1 base and J 3 bases; nucleotides not matched to a gene: 10. The CDR3 has 18 amino acids. Germline loops: CDR1 MDHEN, CDR2 SYDVKM. CDR3 amino acids: CASSLLGQGGVSNQPQHF. The CDR3 nucleotides are TGTGCCAGCAGTTTATTGGGACAGGGAGGGGTATCCAATCAGCCCCAGCATTTT. The whole variable domain, remainder taken from reference TRBV28 and TRBJ1-5, is DVKVTQSSRYLVKRTGEKVFLECVQDMDHENMFWYRQDPGLGLRLIYFSYDVKMKEKGDIPEGYSVSREKKERFSLILESASTNQTSMYLCASSLLGQGGVSNQPQHFGDGTRLSIL.

This clone was observed once. The V and J genes are TRBV12-5 and TRBJ2-3; D is possibly TRBD1 (6 bases). V was clipped by 3 bases and J by 2 bases, with 12 bases between them. The CDR3 has 15 amino acids. Germline V gives CDR1 LGHNT, CDR2 FRNRAP. The CDR3, as DNA: TGTGCTAGTGGTTTTTGGACAGCCTTCACAGATACGCAGTATTTT. Translated: CASGFWTAFTDTQYF.

The chain is built from TRBV6-6 and TRBJ1-1; 7 positions agree with TRBD1. The CDR3 has 13 amino acids. Trimming at V came to 8 bases and at J to 0 bases, leaving 3 bases not matched to a gene. Germline CDR1 is MNHNY and CDR2 is SVGAGI (reference sequence). CDR3 sequence reads: CASLTGVNTEAFF. For the CDR3, the DNA is TGTGCCAGCCTAACAGGGGTGAACACTGAAGCTTTCTTT.

The chain combines TRBV7-9 with TRBJ2-3, with 8 bases lining up with TRBD2. The CDR3 spans 15 residues. Per the germline V gene, CDR1 is SEHNR and CDR2 is FQNEAQ (reference sequence). The V and J ends lost 5 bases and 4 bases, in that order; junction bases with no gene match: 8. The CDR3, as DNA: TGTGCCAGCAGCCTCCGTAGCGGGATGGCAGATACGCAGTATTTT. Protein product: CASSLRSGMADTQYF.

The chain carries TRBV4-1 and TRBJ2-7; TRBD2 agrees at 7 bases. The junction had 12 bases not matched to a gene; V was cut back by 0 bases and J by 7 bases. Germline V gene lookup returns CDR1 MGHRA and CDR2 YSYEKL. The CDR3 is 16 amino acids. CDR3 coding DNA: TGCGCCAGCAGCCAAGACGGTAGCGGGTACTTGCGGGAGCAGTACTTC. Residues: CASSQDGSGYLREQYF.

V and J are TRBV19 and TRBJ1-5; D is uncertain. CDR1 is LNHDA and CDR2 is SQIVND in the germline V gene (reference sequence). Trimming left V 5 bases short and J 0 bases short, with 5 bases between. This CDR3 is built from 13 residues. The CDR3 DNA is TGTGCCAGTAGTTCAGATAGCAATCAGCCCCAGCATTTT. Protein sequence: CASSSDSNQPQHF. Together with reference TRBV19 and TRBJ1-5, the CDR3 gives the full variable domain: DGGITQSPKYLFRKEGQNVTLSCEQNLNHDAMYWYRQDPGQGLRLIYYSQIVNDFQKGDIAEGYSVSREKKESFPLTVTSAQKNPTAFYLCASSSDSNQPQHFGDGTRLSIL.

This clone was counted once. The rearrangement joins TRBV11-1 to TRBJ1-1; D is perhaps TRBD1 (6 bases). Germline V CDR1 and CDR2: SGHAT, FQDESV (reference sequence). Trimming pared 3 bases from V and 4 bases from J, leaving 9 bases between. This CDR3 has 13 residues. CDR3 in amino acids: CASSFEGGTEAFF. In DNA form, the CDR3 reads TGTGCCAGCAGCTTTGAAGGGGGCACTGAAGCTTTCTTT. Supplemented by reference TRBV11-1 and TRBJ1-1, the full variable domain reads EAEVAQSPRYKITEKSQAVAFWCDPISGHATLYWYRQILGQGPELLVQFQDESVVDDSQLPKDRFSAERLKGVDSTLKIQPAELGDSAMYLCASSFEGGTEAFFGQGTRLTVV.

Ten or more counts support this clone. This chain uses TRBV6-5 with TRBJ2-7; perhaps TRBD1 as D (6 bases). Germline CDR1 is MNHEY and CDR2 is SVGAGI. The V end was cut by 0 bases, the J end by 5 bases, with 11 bases between. CDR3 length: 14 amino acids. CDR3 nucleotide sequence: TGTGCCAGCAGTTACTCAGGCAGGGGACACGAGCAGTACTTC. This gives the protein CASSYSGRGHEQYF.

J is TRBJ2-7 and V is TRBV27; D possibly corresponds to TRBD2 (6 bases). This CDR3 is 13 amino acids long. CDR1 and CDR2 (germline): MNHEY, SMNVEV (reference sequence). V was shortened by 8 bases and J by 1 base, with 12 bases between the two germline ends. Written as DNA, the CDR3 is TGTGCCAGCGGTCGGGCGGGGTCCTACGAGCAGTACTTC. Amino acids: CASGRAGSYEQYF.

CDR3 protein: CASSAGGETEAFF. The CDR3 region has the DNA TGCGCCAGCAGCGCGGGAGGGGAGACTGAAGCTTTCTTT. The rearrangement links TRBV5-1 to TRBJ1-1, with D perhaps matching TRBD1 (5 bases). The V end lost 4 bases, the J end lost 5 bases, and 12 bases lay between the germline ends. This CDR3 contains 13 residues. Per germline, CDR1 SGHRS and CDR2 YFSETQ.

The chain joins TRBV7-2 to TRBJ1-2, with 7 nucleotides matching TRBD1. J was trimmed by 4 bases and V by 3 bases; bases with no gene match: 5. Looked up from germline, CDR1 is SGHTA and CDR2 is FQGNSA. This CDR3 has 14 residues. CDR3 in amino acids: CASSFPRQGYGYTF. CDR3 nucleotide sequence: TGTGCCAGCAGCTTTCCGAGACAGGGCTATGGCTACACCTTC.

This clone was recorded a few times. The chain recombines TRBV11-2 with TRBJ2-7; 7 bases map to TRBD2. Trimming took 4 bases from V and 6 from J; bases not matched to a gene: 12. Germline loops: CDR1 SGHAT, CDR2 FQNNGV. The CDR3 loop spans 15 amino acids. The CDR3 DNA sequence: TGTGCCAGCAGCTCCAGGACTAGTCCGTCGTCCGAGCAGTACTTC. The encoded protein is CASSSRTSPSSEQYF.

This clone appeared a single time. At the DNA level, this CDR3 is encoded by other sequences in the same sample as well. The chain recombines TRBV14 with TRBJ1-1; D is possibly TRBD1 (6 bases). V lost 4 bases and J lost 1, with 7 bases in between. CDR1 and CDR2 (germline): SGHDN, FVKESK. The CDR3 has 13 residues. The CDR3 loop reads CASSRQENTEAFF. For the CDR3, the DNA is TGTGCCAGCAGCCGACAGGAGAACACTGAAGCTTTCTTT.

The J gene is TRBJ1-1, the V gene TRBV10-3; D might be TRBD1 (6 bases). Germline loops: CDR1 ENHRY, CDR2 SYGVKD. The CDR3 loop spans 14 amino acids. V lost 10 bases and J 3 bases, leaving 18 bases between the germline ends. As DNA, the CDR3 is TGTGCCACCGGCGAAAGAGGGGGAGACACTGAAGCTTTCTTT. This codes for CATGERGGDTEAFF.

The gene calls are TRBV15 and TRBJ1-4; 11 bases agree with TRBD1. CDR1 is LNHNV and CDR2 is YYDKDF in the germline V gene (reference sequence). Trimming took 1 base from V and 5 from J; bases not matched to a gene: 9. CDR3 length equals 18 residues. This CDR3 reads CATSRAGGTGGRNEKLFF. CDR3 DNA: TGTGCCACCAGCAGAGCGGGCGGGACAGGGGGAAGGAATGAAAAACTGTTTTTT.

This clone has at least ten counts. V usage is TRBV5-4 and J usage is TRBJ2-7, with a tentative D call TRBD1 (6 bases). This CDR3 has 14 residues. CDR1 and CDR2 from the germline V gene are SGHNT and YYREEE (reference sequence). V lost 4 bases and J lost 4, with 15 bases in between. The CDR3 is CASSQDSDKYEQYF. CDR3 bases: TGTGCCAGCAGCCAGGACAGCGACAAGTACGAGCAGTACTTC.

This chain uses TRBV6-2 or TRBV6-3 with TRBJ1-5; TRBD1 might be the D (5 bases). The CDR3 sequence is 14 residues long. Germline V lookup: CDR1 MNHEY, CDR2 SVGEGT. V was shortened by 0 bases and J by 6 bases, with 9 bases between the two germline ends. CDR3 in amino acids: CASSYSGGVQPQHF. The CDR3 bases are TGTGCCAGCAGTTACTCGGGGGGTGTTCAGCCCCAGCATTTT.

This clone was picked up a small number of times. The chain recombines TRBV20-1 with TRBJ2-2; D may be TRBD2 (5 bases). Trimming removed 3 bases at V and 7 bases at J, with 9 bases between. The CDR3 spans 12 residues. CDR1 is DFQATT and CDR2 is SNEGSKA in the germline V gene (reference sequence). The CDR3, as DNA: TGCAGTGCTAGTGGTGGGAGCGGGGAGCTGTTTTTT. It is translated as CSASGGSGELFF.

The chain couples TRBV9 to TRBJ2-1; 11 positions agree with TRBD2. The germline CDR1 and CDR2 sequences are SGDLS and YYNGEE. The CDR3 loop spans 13 amino acids. Germline trimming cut 4 bases from V and 10 bases from J; bases unmatched to any gene: 4. The CDR3 sequence is CASSLAGGREQFF. DNA of the CDR3: TGTGCCAGCAGCCTAGCGGGGGGCCGCGAGCAGTTCTTC.

V usage is TRBV9 and J usage is TRBJ1-3, with unresolved D. The CDR3 contains 16 residues. The ends were cut back, 4 bases at V and 0 bases at J, with 14 bases in the middle. Looked up from germline, CDR1 is SGDLS and CDR2 is YYNGEE. CDR3 nucleotide sequence: TGTGCCAGCAGCCTTCGAGACAAGGACTCTGGAAACACCATATATTTT. It translates to CASSLRDKDSGNTIYF.

This clone was counted a single time. V gene TRBV7-3 combines with J gene TRBJ2-3; 8 bases fit TRBD2. The CDR3 contains 13 residues. The germline gives CDR1 SGHTA, CDR2 FQGTGA. V dropped 5 bases and J dropped 8; count of bases not matched to a gene: 6. The DNA of the CDR3 is TGTGCCAGCAGCCCAGGACTAGCTGGTACGCAGTATTTT. It yields the protein CASSPGLAGTQYF.

This clone came up once. The chain uses TRBV6-5 and TRBJ2-1; a weak D match, TRBD2 (6 bases). V gave up 6 bases and J gave up 8 bases, with 14 bases separating them. The CDR3 is 13 amino acids. CDR1 and CDR2 from the germline V gene are MNHEY and SVGAGI. The CDR3 here is CASRRDWRDEQFF. CDR3 in DNA: TGTGCCAGCAGACGGGACTGGAGGGATGAGCAGTTCTTC.

This chain connects TRBV28 to TRBJ2-5, with TRBD2 as a possible D gene (5 bases). This CDR3 region has 15 residues. Deletions cut 7 bases from V and 5 bases from J, with 20 bases between. Germline assignment: CDR1 MDHEN and CDR2 SYDVKM. CDR3 DNA sequence: TGTGCCAGCAACTCCCGGACGGGGATTTGGGAGACCCAGTACTTC. Its protein product is CASNSRTGIWETQYF.

The chain couples TRBV27 to TRBJ2-3, with TRBD1 as a possible D gene (6 bases). Germline V gene lookup returns CDR1 MNHEY and CDR2 SMNVEV (reference sequence). Trimming removed 3 bases at V and 1 base at J, with 17 bases between. The CDR3 runs to 17 residues. CDR3 nucleotide sequence: TGTGCCAGCAGTTTGGGCCCAGGGGTTCAGGGCACAGATACGCAGTATTTT. Translated: CASSLGPGVQGTDTQYF.

V is TRBV6-6 and J is TRBJ1-3; unclear D gene. V was trimmed by 0 bases and J by 2 bases, leaving 8 bases between them. This CDR3 spans 15 amino acids. Germline V gene sequence: CDR1 MNHNY, CDR2 SVGAGI (reference sequence). CDR3 protein: CASSYSDMAGNTIYF. The CDR3 DNA is TGTGCCAGCAGTTACTCCGACATGGCTGGAAACACCATATATTTT.

This chain joins TRBV30 and TRBJ2-7, with 7 bases aligning to TRBD1. This CDR3 region has 13 residues. With 0 bases clipped from V and 7 bases from J, the junction kept 6 bases outside the gene matches. Per the germline V gene, CDR1 is GTSNPN and CDR2 is SVGIG (reference sequence). CDR3 sequence reads: CAWSVKGAREQYF. CDR3 DNA: TGTGCCTGGAGTGTGAAGGGGGCGAGGGAGCAGTACTTC.